One sample yielded the 28 T cell receptor beta chains listed below, sequenced in a study of cytotoxic CD8 clonotypes in ibrutinib-treated CLL. TCRdb's table, derived via immunoSEQ multiplex PCR, lists solely in-frame clones and lacks some. The top ten hold 9.5% to 12% of the sample, which has 200,000 or so clones, 79% seen once. The starting material was PBMCs, obtained after 12 months of ibrutinib treatment. Receptors were obtained from a human donor with chronic lymphocytic leukemia.

The chain carries TRBV5-1 and TRBJ2-1; perhaps TRBD2 as D (6 bases). The V gene's germline CDR1 is SGHRS and CDR2 YFSETQ. The V and J ends lost 0 bases and 6 bases respectively, with 16 bases between them. The CDR3 consists of 16 residues. The CDR3 region has the DNA TGCGCCAGCAGCTTGGAGCCCGGGGGTTTGATCAATGAGCAGTTCTTC. Protein product: CASSLEPGGLINEQFF.

The chain uses TRBV9 and TRBJ1-5, with D tentatively TRBD1 (5 bases). V was pared by 0 bases and J by 4 bases, with 11 bases between. Per the germline V gene, CDR1 is SGDLS and CDR2 is YYNGEE. The CDR3 totals 15 residues. CDR3 region: CASSVGAGQNQPQHF. The CDR3 region has the DNA TGTGCCAGCAGCGTAGGCGCAGGGCAGAATCAGCCCCAGCATTTT.

The CDR3 DNA is TGTGCCAGCAGCTTGGGCAGGGTGGATGGCTACACCTTC. This encodes CASSLGRVDGYTF. The J gene is TRBJ1-2, the V gene TRBV7-2, with D possibly being TRBD1 (5 bases). The CDR3 runs to 13 residues. V dropped 3 bases and J dropped 6 bases, with 11 bases sitting between them. Germline CDR1 SGHTA, CDR2 FQGNSA.

J is TRBJ1-2 and V is TRBV28; weak D call: TRBD1 (5 bases). The germline V gene has CDR1 MDHEN and CDR2 SYDVKM. This CDR3 is built from 15 residues. Trimming pared 6 bases from V and 7 bases from J, leaving 21 bases between. The CDR3 loop reads CASSLPGWGRGGYTF. The CDR3 DNA is TGTGCCAGCAGCCTACCCGGATGGGGGAGAGGTGGCTACACCTTC.

The V gene is TRBV15, the J gene TRBJ1-4; D is unresolved. Trimming pared 3 bases from V and 6 bases from J, leaving 17 bases between. The germline V gene has CDR1 LNHNV and CDR2 YYDKDF (reference sequence). CDR3 length: 16 amino acids. For the CDR3, the DNA is TGTGCCACCAGCAGGGGCGAGGGCAGATACGATGAAAAACTGTTTTTT. As protein: CATSRGEGRYDEKLFF.

The V gene is TRBV7-9, the J gene TRBJ1-2, with D tentatively TRBD1 (6 bases). Trimming stripped 0 bases from V and 5 bases from J, with 16 bases between. The CDR3 has 16 residues. Germline loops: CDR1 SEHNR, CDR2 FQNEAQ (reference sequence). CDR3 sequence: CASSLAGAVWVYGYTF. DNA for the CDR3: TGTGCCAGCAGCTTAGCGGGGGCAGTCTGGGTGTATGGCTACACCTTC.

The chain uses TRBV11-2 and TRBJ2-2; 7 nucleotides match TRBD2. Unmatched junction bases numbered 11, after V lost 7 bases and J lost 6 bases. Looked up from germline, CDR1 is SGHAT and CDR2 is FQNNGV. The CDR3 extends over 15 amino acids. The CDR3 nucleotides read TGTGCCAGCACCCCCTGGTCAGCGGGGTCCGGGGAGCTGTTTTTT. Translating it yields CASTPWSAGSGELFF.

This chain uses TRBV2 with TRBJ1-2, with D perhaps TRBD1 (6 bases). V was pared by 6 bases and J by 4 bases, with 15 bases between. The CDR3 runs 14 residues. Germline values: CDR1 SNHLY, CDR2 FYNNEI. The CDR3 bases are TGTGCCAGCAGAAGACAGGACCAGGGCTATGGCTACACCTTC. Translating it yields CASRRQDQGYGYTF.

This rearrangement joins TRBV10-3 to TRBJ2-1; D is undetermined. Per the germline V gene, CDR1 is ENHRY and CDR2 is SYGVKD. Trimming removed 3 bases at V and 0 bases at J, with 6 bases between. The CDR3 length is 14 residues. The CDR3 sequence is CAISDRNSYNEQFF. The CDR3 region has the DNA TGTGCCATCAGTGACAGGAACTCCTACAATGAGCAGTTCTTC.

CDR3 coding DNA: TGTGCCAGCAGCCAAGAGGGGGCCGGGACTAGCGGCGACGAGCAGTACTTC. As protein: CASSQEGAGTSGDEQYF. The rearrangement links TRBV4-2 to TRBJ2-7, with TRBD2 matching over 11 bases. CDR1 is LGHNA and CDR2 is YNFKEQ in the germline V gene. The length of the CDR3 is 17 residues. Losses at the gene ends were 0 bases for V and 5 bases for J; bases not matched to a gene: 9.

The genes are TRBV2 and TRBJ1-3; D is perhaps TRBD1 (5 bases). With 2 bases removed from V and 2 bases from J, the gap between germline ends came to 7 bases. Germline V gene lookup returns CDR1 SNHLY and CDR2 FYNNEI. The CDR3 extends over 14 amino acids. The CDR3 region is CASSEQGAGNTIYF. The DNA of the CDR3 is TGTGCCAGCAGTGAACAGGGCGCTGGAAACACCATATATTTT.

This chain connects TRBV2 to TRBJ2-7, with 8 bases identical to TRBD1. Germline CDR1 and CDR2: SNHLY and FYNNEI. This CDR3 has 14 amino acids. V was clipped by 7 bases and J by 2 bases; unmatched bases: 7. This chain's CDR3 is CASTIGQGAYEQYF. CDR3 coding DNA: TGTGCCAGCACTATCGGACAGGGAGCCTACGAGCAGTACTTC.

The chain employs TRBV5-1 and TRBJ2-5; D is uncertain. The CDR3 sequence is 14 residues long. CDR1 SGHRS and CDR2 YFSETQ come from the germline V gene. Trimming cost V 0 bases and J 2 bases, with 8 bases left between them. CDR3 protein: CASSLAGPQETQYF. The CDR3 region has the DNA TGCGCCAGCAGCTTGGCGGGTCCTCAAGAGACCCAGTACTTC.

The CDR3 is CASRTGTALRAFF. CDR3 sequence (DNA): TGTGCCAGCAGGACCGGGACTGCCCTTAGAGCTTTCTTT. V and J are TRBV28 and TRBJ1-1, with D perhaps matching TRBD1 (5 bases). This CDR3 has 13 residues. With 6 bases removed from V and 10 bases from J, the gap between germline ends came to 18 bases. CDR1 and CDR2 (germline): MDHEN, SYDVKM.

The chain combines TRBV27 with TRBJ2-1; 10 nucleotides agree with TRBD1. The CDR3 runs to 15 residues. The trim removed 4 bases at V and 6 bases at J, leaving 6 bases unmatched. The germline V gene encodes CDR1 MNHEY and CDR2 SMNVEV (reference sequence). The CDR3 DNA reads TGTGCCAGCAGTTATGGGGACAGGGGTTCCAATGAGCAGTTCTTC. Amino acid sequence: CASSYGDRGSNEQFF.

V gene TRBV13 combines with J gene TRBJ2-3, with 12 bases fitting TRBD2. CDR3 length: 15 residues. J lost 5 bases, V lost 5 bases, and 5 bases had no gene match. Germline lookup yields CDR1 PRHDT and CDR2 FYEKMQ (reference sequence). The CDR3 DNA is TGTGCCAGCAGCCAGCTAGCGGGGGGGCTAGATACGCAGTATTTT. This gives the protein CASSQLAGGLDTQYF.

The J gene is TRBJ2-5, the V gene TRBV5-1; a possible D gene is TRBD1 (7 bases). Germline V lookup: CDR1 SGHRS, CDR2 YFSETQ. This CDR3 has 13 residues. Trimming stripped 4 bases from V and 5 bases from J, with 12 bases between. The CDR3, as DNA: TGCGCCAGCAGCCCACAGGGGAGGGAGACCCAGTACTTC. This sequence encodes CASSPQGRETQYF.

The chain recombines TRBV7-9 with TRBJ2-7; TRBD2 matches at 16 bases. From germline, CDR1 is SEHNR and CDR2 FQNEAQ (reference sequence). After removal of 5 bases from V and 0 bases from J, the junction contained 7 bases not matched to a gene. This CDR3 contains 18 residues. The CDR3 here is CASSRGTSGRVSSYEQYF. In DNA form, the CDR3 reads TGTGCCAGCAGCCGGGGGACTAGCGGGAGGGTAAGCTCCTACGAGCAGTACTTC.

This clone was recorded a few times. Other DNA sequences in this sample translate to the same CDR3. This chain joins TRBV19 and TRBJ2-3; 9 positions match TRBD2. From germline, CDR1 is LNHDA and CDR2 SQIVND (reference sequence). Germline trimming cut 9 bases from V and 1 base from J; bases unmatched to any gene: 2. This CDR3 spans 13 amino acids. The CDR3 is CASRTSGTDTQYF. DNA of the CDR3: TGTGCCAGCAGGACTAGCGGCACAGATACGCAGTATTTT.

V and J are TRBV6-1 and TRBJ2-5; no definite D call. V was cut by 5 bases and J by 4 bases, with 5 bases left in between. Germline CDR1 MNHNS, CDR2 SASEGT. The CDR3 is 11 residues long. CDR3 region: CASSTRETQYF. DNA of the CDR3: TGTGCCAGCAGTACAAGAGAGACCCAGTACTTC.

This chain uses TRBV10-3 with TRBJ1-5; D gene unclear. The CDR3 extends over 14 amino acids. Trimming removed 3 bases at V and 4 bases at J, with 10 bases between. CDR1 is ENHRY and CDR2 is SYGVKD in the germline V gene. This chain's CDR3 is CAISDESGNQPQHF. The DNA for the CDR3 is TGTGCCATCAGTGACGAATCCGGGAATCAGCCCCAGCATTTT.

Here the CDR3 reads CASSPLTGRGPYGYTF. DNA for the CDR3: TGTGCCAGTAGTCCATTAACAGGTCGGGGGCCCTATGGCTACACCTTC. The V gene is TRBV19, the J gene TRBJ1-2; possible D gene TRBD1, 6 bases. CDR1 LNHDA and CDR2 SQIVND come from the germline V gene (reference sequence). Trimming removed 5 bases at V and 4 bases at J, with 20 bases between. This CDR3 region has 16 residues.

V is TRBV18 and J is TRBJ1-1, with TRBD1 identical over 7 bases. CDR3 size: 14 residues. J gave up 0 bases and V 8 bases, and 6 bases lay outside the gene matches. The germline CDR1 and CDR2 sequences are KGHSH and LQKENI. The CDR3 coding sequence is TGTGCCAGCCAAAACGGACAGGTGAACACTGAAGCTTTCTTT. It yields the protein CASQNGQVNTEAFF.

The chain recombines TRBV18 with TRBJ1-1; TRBD1 is a possible D gene (5 bases). The CDR3 contains 15 residues. CDR1 and CDR2 from the germline V gene are KGHSH and LQKENI. The V end lost 11 bases, the J end lost 0 bases, and 19 bases lay between the germline ends. In DNA, the CDR3 is TGTGCCGGACGGGTCCGGGGGACGATGAACACTGAAGCTTTCTTT. This codes for CAGRVRGTMNTEAFF.

This chain connects TRBV6-1 to TRBJ2-1, with D possibly being TRBD2 (5 bases). V was pared by 6 bases and J by 7 bases, with 16 bases between. CDR3 length equals 14 residues. Germline-derived CDR1 and CDR2 are MNHNS and SASEGT. The CDR3 DNA is TGTGCCAGCAGCGCCGGGATTCACCAAAATGAGCAGTTCTTC. The encoded protein is CASSAGIHQNEQFF.

The chain joins TRBV6-1 to TRBJ1-3; D is unclear. The CDR3 extends over 14 amino acids. Trimming removed 6 bases at V and 3 bases at J, with 12 bases between. Germline-derived CDR1 and CDR2 are MNHNS and SASEGT. DNA of the CDR3: TGTGCCAGCAGACCCGGAATGGATGGAAACACCATATATTTT. It specifies CASRPGMDGNTIYF.

The chain carries TRBV2 and TRBJ2-7, with 14 bases identical to TRBD2. Germline CDR1 and CDR2: SNHLY and FYNNEI. This CDR3 is 17 amino acids long. The V segment lost 6 bases and the J segment 7 bases; nucleotides outside the gene matches: 14. In DNA form, the CDR3 reads TGTGCCAGCAGGGAATCACCGGGACTAGCGGGAGTAGGGGAGCAGTACTTC. Translated: CASRESPGLAGVGEQYF. Drawing the rest from reference TRBV2 and TRBJ2-7, the complete variable domain is EPEVTQTPSHQVTQMGQEVILRCVPISNHLYFYWYRQILGQKVEFLVSFYNNEISEKSEIFDDQFSVERPDGSNFTLKIRSTKLEDSAMYFCASRESPGLAGVGEQYFGPGTRLTVT.

The V call is TRBV19, the J call TRBJ2-7; weak D call: TRBD1 (6 bases). Trimming shortened V by 6 bases and J by 7 bases, and 19 bases separated the two germline ends. The CDR3 loop spans 14 amino acids. The germline CDR1 and CDR2 sequences are LNHDA and SQIVND (reference sequence). This CDR3 is CASSAGIRGPEQYF. The CDR3 bases are TGTGCCAGTAGCGCCGGGATCAGGGGACCAGAGCAGTACTTC.